By frequency, the clone carrying this T cell receptor (beta chain) registers medium-sized (0.01 to 0.1%). Its matching antigen is unknown. This sample is drawn from a study of human CD8 memory T cell subsets. The germline CDR1 and CDR2 sequences are GTSNPN and SVGIG (reference sequence). The CDR3 length is 13 residues. Study-wide results and caveats: Among T cells, stem-like memory and precursor exhausted subsets showed similarly high diversity, unlike effector memory cells. The Chao1 estimates suggested that precursor exhausted T cells were less diverse than stem-like memory T cells. Both stem-like subsets shared clonotypes with effector memory cells. However, the stem-like memory and precursor exhausted T cell repertoires overlapped with each other only minimally.

The authors drew RNA from duplicate vials of fewer than 170,000 sorted CD8+ T cells per subset. A UMI-labeled 5' RACE approach was the method that produced the TCR beta libraries. TCRdb reanalyzed the 5' RACE reads and collapses them to one entry per CDR3 protein, without DNA. Its table lists 3,200 or so distinct CDR3 sequences. Material for sequencing was CD8+ effector memory T cells (TEM) sorted from PBMCs. Regarding subset: effector memory CD8 T cells, CCR7- CD45RO+ CD95+. The clonotype was recovered from a human donor in good health. The gene calls are TRBV30 and TRBJ1-2. The CDR3 loop is CAWSVMGNYGYTF. Together with reference TRBV30 and TRBJ1-2, the CDR3 gives the full variable domain: SQTIHQWPATLVQPVGSPLSLECTVEGTSNPNLYWYRQAAGRGLQLLFYSVGIGQISSEVPQNLSASRPQDRQFILSSKKLLLSDSGFYLCAWSVMGNYGYTFGSGTRLTVV.